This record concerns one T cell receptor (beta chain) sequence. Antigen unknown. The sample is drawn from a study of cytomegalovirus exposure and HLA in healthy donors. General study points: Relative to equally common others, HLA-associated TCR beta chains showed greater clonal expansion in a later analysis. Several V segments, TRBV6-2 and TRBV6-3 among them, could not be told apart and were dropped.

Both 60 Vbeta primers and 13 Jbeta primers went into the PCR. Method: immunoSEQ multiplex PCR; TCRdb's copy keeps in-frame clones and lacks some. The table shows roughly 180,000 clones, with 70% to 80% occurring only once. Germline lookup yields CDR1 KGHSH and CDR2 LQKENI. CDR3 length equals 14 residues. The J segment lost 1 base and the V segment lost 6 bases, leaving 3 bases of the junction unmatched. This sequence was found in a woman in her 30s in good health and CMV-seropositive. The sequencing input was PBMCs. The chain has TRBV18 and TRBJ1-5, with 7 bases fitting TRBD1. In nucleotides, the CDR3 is TGTGCCAGCTCGGCAGGGGGGAGCAATCAGCCCCAGCATTTT. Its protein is CASSAGGSNQPQHF.